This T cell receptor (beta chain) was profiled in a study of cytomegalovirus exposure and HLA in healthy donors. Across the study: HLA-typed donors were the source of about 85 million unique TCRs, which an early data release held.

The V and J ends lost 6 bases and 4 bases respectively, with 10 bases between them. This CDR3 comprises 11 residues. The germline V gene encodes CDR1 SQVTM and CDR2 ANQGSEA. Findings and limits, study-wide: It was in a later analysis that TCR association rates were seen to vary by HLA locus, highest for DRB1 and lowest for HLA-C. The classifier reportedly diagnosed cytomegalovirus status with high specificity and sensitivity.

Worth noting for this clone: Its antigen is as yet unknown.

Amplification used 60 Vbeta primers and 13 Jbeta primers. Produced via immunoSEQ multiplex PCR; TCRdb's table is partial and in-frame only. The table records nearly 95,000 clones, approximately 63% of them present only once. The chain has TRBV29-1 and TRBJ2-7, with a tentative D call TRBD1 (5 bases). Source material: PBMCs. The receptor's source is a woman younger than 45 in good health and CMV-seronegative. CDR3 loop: CSVGRVYEQYF. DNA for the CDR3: TGCAGCGTAGGCAGGGTTTACGAGCAGTACTTC.